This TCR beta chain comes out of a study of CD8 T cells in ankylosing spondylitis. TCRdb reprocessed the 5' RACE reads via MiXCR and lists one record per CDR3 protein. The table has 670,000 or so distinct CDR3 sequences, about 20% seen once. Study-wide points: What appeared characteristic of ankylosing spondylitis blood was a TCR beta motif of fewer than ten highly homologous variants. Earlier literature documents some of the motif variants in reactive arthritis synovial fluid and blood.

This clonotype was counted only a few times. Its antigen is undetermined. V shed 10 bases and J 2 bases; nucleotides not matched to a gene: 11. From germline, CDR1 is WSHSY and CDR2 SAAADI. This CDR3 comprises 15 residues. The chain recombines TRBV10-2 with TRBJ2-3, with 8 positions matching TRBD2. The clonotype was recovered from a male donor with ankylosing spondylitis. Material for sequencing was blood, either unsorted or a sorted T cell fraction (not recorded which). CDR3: CATRTLAETTDTQYF. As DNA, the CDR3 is TGCGCCACAAGAACACTAGCGGAGACCACAGATACGCAGTATTTT.